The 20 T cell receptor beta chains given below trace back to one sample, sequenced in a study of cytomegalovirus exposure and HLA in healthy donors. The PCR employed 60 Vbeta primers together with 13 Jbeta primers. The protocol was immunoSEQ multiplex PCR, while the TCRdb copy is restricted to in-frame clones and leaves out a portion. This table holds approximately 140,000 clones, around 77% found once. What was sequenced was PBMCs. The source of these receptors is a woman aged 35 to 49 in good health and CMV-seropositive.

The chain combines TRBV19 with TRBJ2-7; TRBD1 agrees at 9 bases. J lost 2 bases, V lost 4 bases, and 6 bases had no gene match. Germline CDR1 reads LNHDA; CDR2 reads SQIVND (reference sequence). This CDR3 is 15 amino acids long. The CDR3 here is CASSSAGQGPYEQYF. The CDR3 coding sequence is TGTGCCAGTAGTAGCGCGGGACAGGGCCCCTACGAGCAGTACTTC.

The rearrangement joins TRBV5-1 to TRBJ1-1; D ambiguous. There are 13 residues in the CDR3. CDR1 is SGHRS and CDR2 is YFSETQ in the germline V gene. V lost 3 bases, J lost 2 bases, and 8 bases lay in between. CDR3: CASSSAENTEAFF. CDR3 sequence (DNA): TGCGCCAGCAGCTCCGCGGAAAACACTGAAGCTTTCTTT. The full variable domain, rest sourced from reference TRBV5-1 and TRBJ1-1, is KAGVTQTPRYLIKTRGQQVTLSCSPISGHRSVSWYQQTPGQGLQFLFEYFSETQRNKGNFPGRFSGRQFSNSRSEMNVSTLELGDSALYLCASSSAENTEAFFGQGTRLTVV.

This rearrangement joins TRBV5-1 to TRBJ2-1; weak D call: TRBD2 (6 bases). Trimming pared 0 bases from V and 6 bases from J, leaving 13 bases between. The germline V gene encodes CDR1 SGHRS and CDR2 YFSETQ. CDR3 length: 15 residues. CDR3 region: CASSLGDSETNEQFF. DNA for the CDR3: TGCGCCAGCAGCTTGGGGGACTCGGAGACCAATGAGCAGTTCTTC. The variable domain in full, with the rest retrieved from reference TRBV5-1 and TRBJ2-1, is KAGVTQTPRYLIKTRGQQVTLSCSPISGHRSVSWYQQTPGQGLQFLFEYFSETQRNKGNFPGRFSGRQFSNSRSEMNVSTLELGDSALYLCASSLGDSETNEQFFGPGTRLTVL.

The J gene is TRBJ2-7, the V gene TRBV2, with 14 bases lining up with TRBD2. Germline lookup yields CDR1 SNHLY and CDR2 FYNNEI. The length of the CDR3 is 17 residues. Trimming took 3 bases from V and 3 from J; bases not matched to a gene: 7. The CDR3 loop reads CASSDSGLAGGNYEQYF. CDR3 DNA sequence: TGTGCCAGCAGTGACTCCGGACTAGCGGGGGGAAACTACGAGCAGTACTTC. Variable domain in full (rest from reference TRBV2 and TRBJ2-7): EPEVTQTPSHQVTQMGQEVILRCVPISNHLYFYWYRQILGQKVEFLVSFYNNEISEKSEIFDDQFSVERPDGSNFTLKIRSTKLEDSAMYFCASSDSGLAGGNYEQYFGPGTRLTVT.

The CDR3 DNA reads as TGTGCCAGTACTCGGGACACCCCGGGAACCTACGAGCAGTACTTC. This encodes CASTRDTPGTYEQYF. This chain uses TRBV6-5 with TRBJ2-7; D perhaps matches TRBD1 (6 bases). Looked up from germline, CDR1 is MNHEY and CDR2 is SVGAGI. Trimming left V 9 bases short and J 2 bases short, with 20 bases between. This CDR3 has 15 amino acids.

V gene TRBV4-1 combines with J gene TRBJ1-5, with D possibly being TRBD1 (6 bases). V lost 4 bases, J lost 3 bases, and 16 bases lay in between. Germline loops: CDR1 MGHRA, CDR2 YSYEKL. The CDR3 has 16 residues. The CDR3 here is CASSLNLDRINQPQHF. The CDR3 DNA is TGCGCCAGCAGCCTCAACCTGGACAGAATCAATCAGCCCCAGCATTTT.

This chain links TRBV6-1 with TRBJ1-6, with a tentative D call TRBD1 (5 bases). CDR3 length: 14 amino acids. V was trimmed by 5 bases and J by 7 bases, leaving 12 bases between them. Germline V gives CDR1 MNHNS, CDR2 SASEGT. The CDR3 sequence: CASSRGTENSPLHF. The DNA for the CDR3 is TGTGCCAGCAGTAGGGGCACGGAAAATTCACCCCTCCACTTT.

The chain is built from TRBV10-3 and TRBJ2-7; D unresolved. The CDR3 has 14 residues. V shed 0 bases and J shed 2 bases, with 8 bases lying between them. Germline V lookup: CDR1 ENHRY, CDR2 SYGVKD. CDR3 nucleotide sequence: TGTGCCATCAGTGAGTCGAACACCCCCTACGAGCAGTACTTC. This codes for CAISESNTPYEQYF.

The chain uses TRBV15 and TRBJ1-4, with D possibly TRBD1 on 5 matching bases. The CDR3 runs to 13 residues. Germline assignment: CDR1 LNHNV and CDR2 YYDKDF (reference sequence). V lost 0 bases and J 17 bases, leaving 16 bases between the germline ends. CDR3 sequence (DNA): TGTGCCACCAGCAGAGATTCAGGGATTAGGCTATTTTTT. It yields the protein CATSRDSGIRLFF.

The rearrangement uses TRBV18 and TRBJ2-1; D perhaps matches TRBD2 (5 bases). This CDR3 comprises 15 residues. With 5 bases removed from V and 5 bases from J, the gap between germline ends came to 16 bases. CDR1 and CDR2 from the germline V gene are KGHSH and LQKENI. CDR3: CASSTTSPEDNEQFF. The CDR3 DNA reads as TGTGCCAGCTCAACCACTAGTCCCGAGGACAATGAGCAGTTCTTC.

The CDR3 DNA follows: TGTGCCAGCAGTTTATCCAGGGGAATCACCGGGGAGCTGTTTTTT. It is translated as CASSLSRGITGELFF. The chain has TRBV28 and TRBJ2-2; perhaps TRBD1 as D (6 bases). V lost 1 base to trimming and J lost 4 bases, with 10 bases between them. The germline CDR1 and CDR2 sequences are MDHEN and SYDVKM. This CDR3 is 15 amino acids long. The full variable domain, its missing parts supplied by reference TRBV28 and TRBJ2-2, is DVKVTQSSRYLVKRTGEKVFLECVQDMDHENMFWYRQDPGLGLRLIYFSYDVKMKEKGDIPEGYSVSREKKERFSLILESASTNQTSMYLCASSLSRGITGELFFGEGSRLTVL.

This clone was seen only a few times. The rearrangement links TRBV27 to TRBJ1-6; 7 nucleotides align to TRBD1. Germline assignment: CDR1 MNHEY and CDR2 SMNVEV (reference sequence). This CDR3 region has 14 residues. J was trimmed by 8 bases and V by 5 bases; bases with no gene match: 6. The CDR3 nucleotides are TGTGCCAGCAGTCACAGGGGATTTGATTCACCCCTCCACTTT. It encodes CASSHRGFDSPLHF.

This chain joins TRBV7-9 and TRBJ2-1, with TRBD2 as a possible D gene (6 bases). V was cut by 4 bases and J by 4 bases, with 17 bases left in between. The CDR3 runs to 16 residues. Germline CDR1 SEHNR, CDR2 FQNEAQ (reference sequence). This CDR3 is CASSWGTGNLYNEQFF. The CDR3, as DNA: TGTGCCAGCAGCTGGGGGACTGGAAACCTATACAATGAGCAGTTCTTC.

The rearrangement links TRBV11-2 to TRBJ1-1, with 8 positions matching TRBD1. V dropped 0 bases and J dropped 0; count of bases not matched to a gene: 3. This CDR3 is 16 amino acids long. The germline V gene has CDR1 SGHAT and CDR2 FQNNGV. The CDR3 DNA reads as TGTGCCAGCAGCTTAGAGTGGACAGGGCTGAACACTGAAGCTTTCTTT. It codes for CASSLEWTGLNTEAFF.

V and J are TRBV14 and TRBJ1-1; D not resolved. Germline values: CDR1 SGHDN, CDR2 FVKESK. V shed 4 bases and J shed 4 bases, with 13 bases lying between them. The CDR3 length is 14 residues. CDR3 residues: CASSPRREVTEAFF. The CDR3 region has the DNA TGTGCCAGCAGCCCCCGGAGGGAAGTCACTGAAGCTTTCTTT.

The CDR3 nucleotides read TGTGCCAGCAGTTTTGCGGGGTCCTACGAGCAGTACTTC. This sequence encodes CASSFAGSYEQYF. The chain uses TRBV6-5 and TRBJ2-7, with D perhaps matching TRBD2 (6 bases). The CDR3 length is 13 residues. The V end was cut by 4 bases, the J end by 1 base, with 8 bases between. Germline V gives CDR1 MNHEY, CDR2 SVGAGI.

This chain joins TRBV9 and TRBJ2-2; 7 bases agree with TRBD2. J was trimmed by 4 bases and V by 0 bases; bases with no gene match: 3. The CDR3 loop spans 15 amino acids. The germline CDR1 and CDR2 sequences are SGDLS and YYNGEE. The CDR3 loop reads CASSVDGGSTGELFF. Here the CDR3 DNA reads TGTGCCAGCAGCGTAGACGGGGGGAGCACCGGGGAGCTGTTTTTT.

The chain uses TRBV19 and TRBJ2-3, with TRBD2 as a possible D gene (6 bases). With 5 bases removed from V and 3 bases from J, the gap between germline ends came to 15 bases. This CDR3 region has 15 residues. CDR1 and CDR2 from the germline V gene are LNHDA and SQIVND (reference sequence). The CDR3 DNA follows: TGTGCCAGTAGTTTCGGGACTCAGTTAACAGATACGCAGTATTTT. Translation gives CASSFGTQLTDTQYF.

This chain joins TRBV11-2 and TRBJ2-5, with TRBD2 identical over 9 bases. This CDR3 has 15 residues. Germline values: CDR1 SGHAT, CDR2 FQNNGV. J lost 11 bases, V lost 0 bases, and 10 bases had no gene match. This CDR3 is CASSLEGGGAEEQYF. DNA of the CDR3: TGTGCCAGCAGCTTAGAGGGCGGGGGGGCCGAAGAGCAGTACTTC.

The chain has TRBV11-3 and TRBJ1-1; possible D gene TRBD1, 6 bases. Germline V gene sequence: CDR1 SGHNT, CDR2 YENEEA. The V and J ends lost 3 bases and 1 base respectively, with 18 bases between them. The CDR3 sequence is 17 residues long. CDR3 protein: CASSFVKVGHRNTEAFF. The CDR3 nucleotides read TGTGCCAGCAGCTTTGTTAAGGTGGGACACAGGAACACTGAAGCTTTCTTT.